This TCR beta chain is drawn from a study of sequential checkpoint blockade in melanoma. Study as a whole: Arm A got nivolumab then ipilimumab; arm B the reverse, 1:1.

As for treatment: randomized to nivolumab then ipilimumab (arm A) or the reverse (arm B). No patient had prior DNA-damaging chemotherapy. Sorted cells were live CD3+CD8+, lacking CD19 and CD56, from PBMCs. Here immunoSEQ multiplex PCR was the method, and the copy in TCRdb shows in-frame clones only, minus some. The sample contains roughly 9,800 clones, approximately 76% of which appear only once. CDR3 size: 14 residues. Germline V gene data show CDR1 as MDHEN and CDR2 as SYDVKM. V lost 0 bases and J lost 4, with 9 bases in between. The starting material was CD8+ T cells sorted from blood (inferred from file names), obtained from a patient given nivolumab and ipilimumab in sequence. The rearrangement links TRBV28 to TRBJ1-1; the D gene is possibly TRBD1 (5 bases). This TCR was sampled from a human donor with melanoma. The DNA for the CDR3 is TGTGCCAGCAGTTTATGGACAGATGGCACTGAAGCTTTCTTT. Its translation is CASSLWTDGTEAFF.